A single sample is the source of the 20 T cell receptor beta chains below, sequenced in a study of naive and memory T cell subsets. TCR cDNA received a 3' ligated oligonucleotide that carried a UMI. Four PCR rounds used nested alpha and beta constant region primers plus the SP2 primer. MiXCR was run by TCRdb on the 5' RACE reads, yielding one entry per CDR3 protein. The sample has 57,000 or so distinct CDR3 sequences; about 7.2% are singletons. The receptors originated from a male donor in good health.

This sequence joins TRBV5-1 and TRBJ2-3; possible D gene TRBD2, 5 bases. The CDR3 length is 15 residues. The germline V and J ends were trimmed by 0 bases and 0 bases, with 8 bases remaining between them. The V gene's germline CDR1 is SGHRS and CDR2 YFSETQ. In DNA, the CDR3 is TGCGCCAGCAGCTTGGGCGTAGCGAGCACAGATACGCAGTATTTT. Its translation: CASSLGVASTDTQYF.

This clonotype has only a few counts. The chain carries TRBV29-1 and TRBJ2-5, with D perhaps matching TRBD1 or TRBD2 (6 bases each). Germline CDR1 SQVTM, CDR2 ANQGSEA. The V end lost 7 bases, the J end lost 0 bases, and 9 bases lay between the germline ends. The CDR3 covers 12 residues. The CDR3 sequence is CSGGAYQETQYF. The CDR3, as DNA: TGCAGCGGGGGGGCGTACCAAGAGACCCAGTACTTC.

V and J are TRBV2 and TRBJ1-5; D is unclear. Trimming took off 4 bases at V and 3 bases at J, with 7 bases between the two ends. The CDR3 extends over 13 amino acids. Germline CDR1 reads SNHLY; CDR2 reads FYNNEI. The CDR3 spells CASSVSVNQPQHF. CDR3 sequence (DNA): TGTGCCAGCAGTGTTTCGGTCAATCAGCCCCAGCATTTT. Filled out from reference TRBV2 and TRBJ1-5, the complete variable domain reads EPEVTQTPSHQVTQMGQEVILRCVPISNHLYFYWYRQILGQKVEFLVSFYNNEISEKSEIFDDQFSVERPDGSNFTLKIRSTKLEDSAMYFCASSVSVNQPQHFGDGTRLSIL.

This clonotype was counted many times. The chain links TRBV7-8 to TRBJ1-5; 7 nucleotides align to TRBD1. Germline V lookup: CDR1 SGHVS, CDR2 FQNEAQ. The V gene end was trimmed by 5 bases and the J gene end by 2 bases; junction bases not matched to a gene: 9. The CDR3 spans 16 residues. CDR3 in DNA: TGTGCCAGCAGCCCAGACAGGGCGGGGGGCAATCAGCCCCAGCATTTT. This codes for CASSPDRAGGNQPQHF.

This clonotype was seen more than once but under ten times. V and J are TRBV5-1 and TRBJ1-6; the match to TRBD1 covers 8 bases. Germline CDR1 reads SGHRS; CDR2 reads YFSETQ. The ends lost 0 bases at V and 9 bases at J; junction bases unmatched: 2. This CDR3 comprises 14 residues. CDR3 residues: CASSLGQGTSPLHF. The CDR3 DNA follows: TGCGCCAGCAGCTTGGGACAGGGGACTTCACCCCTCCACTTT.

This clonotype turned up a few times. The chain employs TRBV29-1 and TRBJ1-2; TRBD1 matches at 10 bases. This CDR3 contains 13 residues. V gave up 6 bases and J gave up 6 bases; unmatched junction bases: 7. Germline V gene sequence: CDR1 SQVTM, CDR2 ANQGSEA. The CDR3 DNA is TGCAGCGTAGCCGGGACAGGGGAGCATGGCTACACCTTC. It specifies CSVAGTGEHGYTF.

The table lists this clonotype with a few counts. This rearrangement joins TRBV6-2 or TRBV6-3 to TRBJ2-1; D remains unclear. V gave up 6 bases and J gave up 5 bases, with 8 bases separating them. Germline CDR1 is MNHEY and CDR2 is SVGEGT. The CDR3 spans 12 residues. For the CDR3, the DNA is TGTGCCAGCAGCCGGAGAGACAATGAGCAGTTCTTC. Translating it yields CASSRRDNEQFF.

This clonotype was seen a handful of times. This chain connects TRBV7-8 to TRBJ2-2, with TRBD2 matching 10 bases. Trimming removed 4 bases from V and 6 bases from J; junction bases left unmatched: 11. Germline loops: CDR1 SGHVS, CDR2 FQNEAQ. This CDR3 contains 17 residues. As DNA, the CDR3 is TGTGCCAGCAGCTCCCAGGGTAGCGGGGGGCCCCCCGGGGAGCTGTTTTTT. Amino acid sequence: CASSSQGSGGPPGELFF.

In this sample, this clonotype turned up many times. DNA of the CDR3: TGCGCCAGCAGCATTCAGGGACAGGGGAATTCACCCCTCCACTTT. Its translation is CASSIQGQGNSPLHF. The chain couples TRBV5-1 to TRBJ1-6, with 10 bases identical to TRBD1. V lost 4 bases to trimming and J lost 7 bases; unmatched junction nucleotides: 5. CDR1 and CDR2 (germline): SGHRS, YFSETQ. The CDR3 length is 15 residues.

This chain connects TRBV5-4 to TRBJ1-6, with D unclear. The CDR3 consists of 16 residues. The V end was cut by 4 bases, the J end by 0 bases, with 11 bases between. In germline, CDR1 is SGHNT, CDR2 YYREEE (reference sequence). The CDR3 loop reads CASSRDGSSYNSPLHF. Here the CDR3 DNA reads TGTGCCAGCAGCCGCGATGGGAGCTCCTATAATTCACCCCTCCACTTT.

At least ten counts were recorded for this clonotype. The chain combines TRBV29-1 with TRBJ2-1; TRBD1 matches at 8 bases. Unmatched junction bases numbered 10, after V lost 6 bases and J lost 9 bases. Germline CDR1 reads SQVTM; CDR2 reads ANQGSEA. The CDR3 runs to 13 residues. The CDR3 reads CSVIPTGVGEQFF. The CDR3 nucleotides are TGCAGCGTCATTCCGACAGGGGTGGGTGAGCAGTTCTTC.

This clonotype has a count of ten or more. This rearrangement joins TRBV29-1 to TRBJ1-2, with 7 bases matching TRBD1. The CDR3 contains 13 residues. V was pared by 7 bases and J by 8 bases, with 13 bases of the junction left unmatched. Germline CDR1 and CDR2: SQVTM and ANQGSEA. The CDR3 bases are TGCAGCGGGGGATTGGGACAGAGCGACGGCTACACCTTC. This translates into CSGGLGQSDGYTF.

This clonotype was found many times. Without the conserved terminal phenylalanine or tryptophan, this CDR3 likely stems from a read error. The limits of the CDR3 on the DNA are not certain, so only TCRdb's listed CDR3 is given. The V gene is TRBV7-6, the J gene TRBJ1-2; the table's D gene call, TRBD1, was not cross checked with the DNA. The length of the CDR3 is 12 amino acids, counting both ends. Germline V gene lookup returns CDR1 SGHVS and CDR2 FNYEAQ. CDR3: CASSSRRRQSAA.

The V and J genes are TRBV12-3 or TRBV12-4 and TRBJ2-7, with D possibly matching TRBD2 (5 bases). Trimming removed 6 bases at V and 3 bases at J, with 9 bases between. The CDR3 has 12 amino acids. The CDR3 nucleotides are TGTGCCAGCAGCCGGGGATTCTACGAGCAGTACTTC. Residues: CASSRGFYEQYF.

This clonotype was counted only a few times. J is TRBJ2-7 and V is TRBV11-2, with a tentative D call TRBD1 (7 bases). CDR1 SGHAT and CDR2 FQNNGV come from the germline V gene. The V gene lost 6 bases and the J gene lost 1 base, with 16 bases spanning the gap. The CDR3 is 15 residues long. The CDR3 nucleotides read TGTGCCAGCAGGGAACGCCAGGGGGGATCCTACGAGCAGTACTTC. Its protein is CASRERQGGSYEQYF.

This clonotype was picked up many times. In DNA, the CDR3 is TGCAGCGTTGAAGATGGGAAGGACACCGGGGAGCTGTTTTTT. Amino acids: CSVEDGKDTGELFF. The V gene is TRBV29-1, the J gene TRBJ2-2, with no clear D. CDR3 length: 14 amino acids. The V end lost 0 bases, the J end lost 3 bases, and 8 bases lay between the germline ends. The V gene's germline CDR1 is SQVTM and CDR2 ANQGSEA.

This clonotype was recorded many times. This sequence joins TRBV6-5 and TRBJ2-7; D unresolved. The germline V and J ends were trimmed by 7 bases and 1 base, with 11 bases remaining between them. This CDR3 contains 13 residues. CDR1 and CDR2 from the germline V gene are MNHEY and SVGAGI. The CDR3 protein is CASTRTDSYEQYF. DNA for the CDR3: TGTGCCAGCACCAGGACGGATTCCTACGAGCAGTACTTC.

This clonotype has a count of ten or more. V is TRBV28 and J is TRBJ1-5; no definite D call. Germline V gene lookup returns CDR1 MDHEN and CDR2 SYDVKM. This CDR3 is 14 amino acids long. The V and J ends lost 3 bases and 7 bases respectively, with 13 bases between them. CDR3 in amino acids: CASSFVEGAQPQHF. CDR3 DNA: TGTGCCAGCAGTTTCGTAGAGGGAGCCCAGCCCCAGCATTTT.

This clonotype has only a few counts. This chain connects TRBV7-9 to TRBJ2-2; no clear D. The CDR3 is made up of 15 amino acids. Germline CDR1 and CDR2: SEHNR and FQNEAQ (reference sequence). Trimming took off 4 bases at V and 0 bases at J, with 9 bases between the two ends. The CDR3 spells CASSSIVSNTGELFF. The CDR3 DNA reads TGTGCCAGCAGCTCGATAGTCTCGAACACCGGGGAGCTGTTTTTT.

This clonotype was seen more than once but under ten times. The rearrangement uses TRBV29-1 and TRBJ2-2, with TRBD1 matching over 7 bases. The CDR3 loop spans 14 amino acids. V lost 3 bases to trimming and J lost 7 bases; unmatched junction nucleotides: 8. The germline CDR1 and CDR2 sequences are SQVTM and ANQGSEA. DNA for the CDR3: TGCAGCGTTGACCTTACAGGGGTTCACGGGGAGCTGTTTTTT. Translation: CSVDLTGVHGELFF.